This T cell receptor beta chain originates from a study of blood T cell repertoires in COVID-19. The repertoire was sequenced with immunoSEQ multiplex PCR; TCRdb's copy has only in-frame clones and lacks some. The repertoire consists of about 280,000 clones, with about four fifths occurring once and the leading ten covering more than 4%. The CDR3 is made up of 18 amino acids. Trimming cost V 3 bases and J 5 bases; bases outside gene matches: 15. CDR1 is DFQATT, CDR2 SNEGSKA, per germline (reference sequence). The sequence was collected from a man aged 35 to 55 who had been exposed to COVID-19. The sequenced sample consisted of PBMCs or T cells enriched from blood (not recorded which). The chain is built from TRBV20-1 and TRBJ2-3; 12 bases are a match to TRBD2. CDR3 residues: CSASRPRWTSGVGDTQYF. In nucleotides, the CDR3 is TGCAGTGCTAGTCGGCCGCGATGGACTAGCGGGGTGGGAGATACGCAGTATTTT.